These 8 T cell receptor beta chains came from one sample sequenced in a study of blood T cell repertoires in COVID-19. The data were produced by immunoSEQ multiplex PCR, yet TCRdb's version contains in-frame clones alone and is incomplete. This sample has around 370,000 clones, with around 89% found just once. The sequencing input was PBMCs or T cells enriched from blood (not recorded which). These TCRs come from a woman aged 18-29 years who had recovered from COVID-19.

The gene calls are TRBV6-2 or TRBV6-3 and TRBJ1-1; D is ambiguous. V was cut by 0 bases and J by 4 bases, with 9 bases left in between. Germline V gives CDR1 MNHEY, CDR2 SVGEGT. The CDR3 is 14 residues long. The DNA for the CDR3 is TGTGCCAGCAGTTACTCCGGTGAGAGCACTGAAGCTTTCTTT. This encodes CASSYSGESTEAFF.

The V and J genes are TRBV18 and TRBJ1-2; tentative D call: TRBD1 (5 bases). V was shortened by 4 bases and J by 5 bases, with 11 bases between the two germline ends. Germline lookup yields CDR1 KGHSH and CDR2 LQKENI. The CDR3 totals 13 residues. Written as DNA, the CDR3 is TGTGCCAGCTCACAGGACAAGACATATGGCTACACCTTC. This sequence encodes CASSQDKTYGYTF. Full variable domain (missing parts from reference TRBV18 and TRBJ1-2): NAGVMQNPRHLVRRRGQEARLRCSPMKGHSHVYWYRQLPEEGLKFMVYLQKENIIDESGMPKERFSAEFPKEGPSILRIQQVVRGDSAAYFCASSQDKTYGYTFGSGTRLTVV.

The V gene is TRBV19, the J gene TRBJ2-5; 9 nucleotides agree with TRBD1. The germline V gene has CDR1 LNHDA and CDR2 SQIVND (reference sequence). This CDR3 has 15 amino acids. V shed 3 bases, J shed 2 bases, and the junction held 4 bases outside the gene matches. The DNA for the CDR3 is TGTGCCAGTAGTATCCCGGGACAGGGACAAGAGACCCAGTACTTC. Its protein product is CASSIPGQGQETQYF. Supplemented by reference TRBV19 and TRBJ2-5, the full variable domain reads DGGITQSPKYLFRKEGQNVTLSCEQNLNHDAMYWYRQDPGQGLRLIYYSQIVNDFQKGDIAEGYSVSREKKESFPLTVTSAQKNPTAFYLCASSIPGQGQETQYFGPGTRLLVL.

V is TRBV3-1 (or the pseudogene TRBV3-2) and J is TRBJ1-6; TRBD1 matches at 7 bases. The CDR3 has 17 amino acids. V was clipped by 2 bases and J by 0 bases; unmatched bases: 4. Germline V gives CDR1 LGHDT, CDR2 YNNKEL (reference sequence). CDR3 loop: CASSQKGASSYNSPLHF. Written as DNA, the CDR3 is TGTGCCAGCAGCCAAAAGGGGGCAAGCTCCTATAATTCACCCCTCCACTTT.

V usage is TRBV12-2 and J usage is TRBJ1-1. TRBV12-2 has pseudogene status. The CDR3 consists of 16 residues. CDR3 region: CASRVMRSHLYTEAFF. In DNA form, the CDR3 reads TGTGCAAGTCGCGTCATGCGGTCCCACCTTTACACTGAAGCTTTCTTT.

This chain joins TRBV9 and TRBJ2-4; possibly TRBD2 for D (7 bases). V was shortened by 0 bases and J by 2 bases, with 12 bases between the two germline ends. Germline V CDR1 and CDR2: SGDLS, YYNGEE. This CDR3 contains 16 residues. The chain's CDR3 is CASSVAGGGPKNIQYF. The CDR3 region has the DNA TGTGCCAGCAGCGTAGCTGGCGGGGGCCCCAAAAACATTCAGTACTTC.

The J gene is TRBJ1-1, the V gene TRBV6-1; tentative D call: TRBD1 (6 bases). The length of the CDR3 is 15 residues. V was clipped by 3 bases and J by 8 bases, with 19 bases between them. CDR1 and CDR2 from the germline V gene are MNHNS and SASEGT. The DNA of the CDR3 is TGTGCCAGCAGTGAGAGATATGACAGGACGTTAGAAGCTTTCTTT. This gives the protein CASSERYDRTLEAFF.

There are a few counts of this clone. The rearrangement links TRBV7-2 to TRBJ2-7, with 8 bases aligning to TRBD2. Looked up from germline, CDR1 is SGHTA and CDR2 is FQGNSA. Germline trimming cut 6 bases from V and 0 bases from J; bases unmatched to any gene: 7. The CDR3 has 15 amino acids. The CDR3 sequence is CASSGAAGVSYEQYF. The CDR3 DNA follows: TGTGCCAGCAGTGGCGCAGCGGGGGTCTCCTACGAGCAGTACTTC. The full variable domain, in which reference TRBV7-2 and TRBJ2-7 provide the parts outside the CDR3, is GAGVSQSPSNKVTEKGKDVELRCDPISGHTALYWYRQSLGQGLEFLIYFQGNSAPDKSGLPSDRFSAERTGGSVSTLTIQRTQQEDSAVYLCASSGAAGVSYEQYFGPGTRLTVT.